This TCR beta chain originates from a study of early T cells in non-severe SARS-CoV-2 infection. Study as a whole: Bulk RNA from unsorted whole blood was sequenced; chains were unpaired.

This clonotype appeared many times. Its matching antigen is unknown. The CDR3 has 15 residues. Germline values: CDR1 KGHSH, CDR2 LQKENI. With V trimmed by 1 base and J by 1 base, 3 bases remained unmatched. TCRdb recomputed calls from the 5' RACE reads with MiXCR, one row per CDR3 protein. This sample has some 77,000 distinct CDR3 sequences, with about 9.6% found just once. Notes on the study in general: In VDJdb matching, anti-spike CD8 responses were favored while private and CD4 specificities went missing.

V usage is TRBV18 and J usage is TRBJ1-1; TRBD1 matches at 7 bases. The sample consisted of whole blood. The source is an adult who was a healthcare worker with PCR-confirmed SARS-CoV-2 infection or an uninfected control (not recorded which). Here the CDR3 DNA reads TGTGCCAGCTCACCACTACGACAGGGGAACACTGAAGCTTTCTTT. Translating gives CASSPLRQGNTEAFF.